This is a list of T cell receptor beta chains from one sample in a study of CD8+ T cells in alopecia areata. Only in-frame clones appear in the TCRdb table, and some are missing; sequencing was by immunoSEQ multiplex PCR. The data show 150,000 to 200,000 clones, about three fifths seen once. The sequencing used CD4+ T cells sorted from blood, collected at week 4, from a patient treated with tofacitinib. These receptors all stem from a human donor with alopecia areata. CDR3s include the opening cysteine and the closing phenylalanine or tryptophan. The D gene is left open where the match is weak. Clone sizes are given selectively: once, few, many, or a class where the clone is expanded.

v_call	j_call	d_call	clone_size	cdr3_aa	cdr3_nt
TRBV30	TRBJ2-5	-	-	CAWSGATETQYF	TGTGCCTGGAGTGGGGCCACTGAGACCCAGTACTTC
TRBV7-2	TRBJ2-5	-	-	CASSLDRSDETQYF	TGTGCCAGCAGCTTAGATCGAAGTGACGAGACCCAGTACTTC
TRBV30	TRBJ1-2	-	-	CAWSVPGDKNYGYTF	TGTGCCTGGAGTGTACCCGGGGACAAGAACTATGGCTACACCTTC
TRBV30	TRBJ2-3	TRBD2	few	CAWSPGLAGDADTQYF	TGTGCCTGGAGTCCGGGACTAGCGGGGGACGCCGATACGCAGTATTTT
TRBV29-1	TRBJ1-2	TRBD1	few	CSVSDRGRGYTF	TGCAGCGTATCGGACAGGGGACGTGGCTACACCTTC
TRBV7-8	TRBJ2-6	-	few	CASSRRGSGANVLTF	TGTGCCAGCAGCCGTCGTGGGTCTGGGGCCAACGTCCTGACTTTC
TRBV7-9	TRBJ1-1	-	-	CASSSRGALNTEAFF	TGTGCCAGCAGCTCTCGAGGGGCCCTGAACACTGAAGCTTTCTTT
TRBV6-6	TRBJ2-7	-	once	CASSYLSNEQYF	TGTGCCAGCAGTTATCTCTCGAACGAGCAGTACTTC
TRBV1	TRBJ1-5	-	-	CTSSQTPDRESQPQHF	TGCACCAGCAGCCAAACCCCTGACAGGGAGAGTCAGCCCCAGCATTTT
TRBV19	TRBJ2-2	-	few	CASSTAGAAVTGELFF	TGTGCCAGTAGTACCGCCGGGGCAGCGGTAACCGGGGAACTGTTTTTT
TRBV30	TRBJ2-3	-	few	CAWTGGLAGTDTQYF	TGTGCCTGGACCGGGGGGCTAGCGGGCACAGATACGCAGTATTTT
TRBV19	TRBJ2-1	TRBD2	-	CASSKKRGASYNEQFF	TGTGCCAGTAGCAAGAAGCGGGGGGCCTCCTACAATGAGCAGTTCTTC
TRBV6-5	TRBJ2-6	-	-	CASRTPGGANVLTF	TGTGCCAGCAGAACCCCGGGAGGGGCCAACGTCCTGACTTTC
TRBV29-1	TRBJ1-1	TRBD1	-	CSVAIFTGDTEAFF	TGCAGCGTTGCCATCTTCACAGGGGACACTGAAGCTTTCTTT
TRBV5-1	TRBJ2-1	-	-	CASSLRPRGTGSYNEQFF	TGCGCCAGCAGCTTGCGGCCCAGGGGAACCGGCTCCTACAATGAGCAGTTCTTC
TRBV7-2	TRBJ1-5	-	few	CASSFGVGHQPQHF	TGTGCCAGCAGCTTTGGGGTGGGACACCAGCCCCAGCATTTT
TRBV27	TRBJ1-1	TRBD1	once	CASRNGQAFEAFF	TGTGCCAGCAGAAATGGACAGGCCTTCGAAGCTTTCTTT
TRBV15	TRBJ2-5	-	-	CATSRDHFGRETQYF	TGTGCCACCAGCAGAGATCATTTCGGTCGAGAGACCCAGTACTTC
TRBV7-2	TRBJ1-3	-	-	CASSQDRGSSGNTIYF	TGTGCCAGCAGCCAAGATCGGGGAAGCTCTGGAAACACCATATATTTT
TRBV30	TRBJ2-7	-	-	CAWSPGSYEQYF	TGTGCCTGGAGTCCCGGATCCTACGAGCAGTACTTC
TRBV6-9	TRBJ2-7	-	-	CASSYWTYEQYF	TGTGCCAGCAGTTATTGGACCTACGAGCAGTACTTC
TRBV7-6	TRBJ2-5	TRBD2	-	CASSLGASGETQYF	TGTGCCAGCAGCTTAGGCGCTAGCGGGGAGACCCAGTACTTC
TRBV19	TRBJ1-3	TRBD1	few	CASSGQGLSGGNTIYF	TGTGCCAGTAGCGGACAGGGATTATCCGGTGGAAACACCATATATTTT
TRBV7-6	TRBJ2-6	TRBD1	many	CASSYRTGGAGANVLTF	TGTGCCAGCAGCTATCGGACAGGGGGTGCTGGGGCCAACGTCCTGACTTTC
TRBV4-2	TRBJ2-3	TRBD2	few	CASSQESSGGALDTQYF	TGTGCCAGCAGCCAAGAGTCCAGCGGGGGGGCCCTGGATACGCAGTATTTT
TRBV7-2	TRBJ1-5	TRBD1	once	CASSSGTGVNQPQHF	TGTGCCAGCAGTTCCGGGACAGGGGTAAATCAGCCCCAGCATTTT
TRBV19	TRBJ2-1	TRBD1	few	CASTPTGVGYNEQFF	TGTGCCAGTACCCCGACAGGGGTGGGCTACAATGAGCAGTTCTTC
TRBV19	TRBJ2-3	TRBD2	-	CASSKRGGTDTQYF	TGTGCCAGTAGTAAGCGGGGGGGCACAGATACGCAGTATTTT
TRBV29-1	TRBJ2-3	TRBD1	-	CSAQSGQGTDTQYF	TGCAGCGCCCAATCGGGACAGGGCACAGATACGCAGTATTTT
TRBV11-2	TRBJ2-4	-	-	CASSLGTLAKNIQYF	TGTGCCAGCAGCTTAGGAACACTAGCCAAAAACATTCAGTACTTC
TRBV6-8	TRBJ2-1	-	few	CASHCRGNNEQFF	TGTGCCAGCCATTGTAGGGGGAACAATGAGCAGTTCTTC
TRBV25-1	TRBJ2-1	TRBD1	few	CASSESGTVAEQFF	TGTGCCAGCAGTGAATCCGGGACAGTGGCTGAGCAGTTCTTC
TRBV30	TRBJ1-6	TRBD1	-	CAWSATGSGHSPLHF	TGTGCCTGGAGTGCGACAGGGTCGGGTCATTCACCCCTCCACTTT
TRBV30	TRBJ1-3	-	-	CAWSVLPGNTIYF	TGTGCCTGGAGTGTCTTGCCTGGAAACACCATATATTTT
TRBV25-1	TRBJ2-1	-	-	CASSDLGWGQFF	TGTGCCAGCAGTGACCTGGGCTGGGGGCAGTTCTTC
TRBV7-8	TRBJ1-5	TRBD1	-	CASSSRTGRGQPQHF	TGTGCCAGCAGCTCCCGGACAGGCCGCGGTCAGCCCCAGCATTTT